This record concerns one T cell receptor beta chain sequence. The clone's antigen remains unknown. The junction shows a germline mismatch at one end, possibly a read error. The germline V gene encodes CDR1 MNHNS and CDR2 SASEGT. Counted from cysteine to phenylalanine, this CDR3 has 14 amino acids. Here the CDR3 DNA is all that survives: 42 bases in frame from base 1. This sample is part of a study of regulatory T cells in long-lasting Graves disease (dated by TCRdb to the early 2020s). Context from the whole study: Patients with newly diagnosed Graves' disease had been on antithyroid drugs for under 3 months. Peripheral blood TCR sequencing and RNA sequencing compared persistent Graves' disease patients with newly diagnosed Graves' disease patients. The study took place in China and was registered as a clinical trial. A total of roughly 35 samples underwent TCR sequencing: about 13 from persistent and about 20 from newly diagnosed Graves' disease patients.

Study-level results and caveats: Preferential use of TRBV28, TRBJ1-2 and TRBJ2-5 was observed in persistent disease, whereas TRBV20-1 and TRBJ2-1 were favored in newly diagnosed disease. Compared with newly diagnosed patients, patients with persistent Graves' disease had lower TCR Shannon entropy and fewer highly expanded clones, which suggests clonal expansion. Because the primary lesion, thyroid tissue, could not be accessed, the study looked at peripheral blood alone. Persistent patients shared more public clonotypes among themselves (over 2,500) than newly diagnosed patients did (about 970). As a limitation, the authors acknowledged that the small sample size may reduce accuracy. Sequencing and analysis were restricted to the TCR beta chain.

Sample time point, as interpreted from the label and publication: newly diagnosed GD, antithyroid drugs for less than 3 months. For both TCR sequencing and RNA sequencing, RNA was extracted from PBMCs in TRIzol. Graves' disease was diagnosed according to American Thyroid Association guidelines. Patients for the study were recruited at an endocrinology department in Xi'an, China. Each patient gave 7 to 9.5 milliliters of peripheral blood, collected in an EDTA anticoagulant tube. Ficoll Paque Plus density gradient separation was used to isolate PBMCs, and no further T cell sorting was done. An Agilent 2100 Bioanalyzer and agarose gel were used to check RNA quality, and a NanoDrop 2000 was used to measure RNA concentration. The library relied on multiplex PCR. TCRdb shows the sequencer as Illumina HiSeq 4000. To build TCR beta libraries, CDR3 regions were amplified by Arm-PCR using iRepertoire HTBI primers. Gel purification was performed on PCR products prior to sequencing. Concerning the study's data processing: Gene usage analysis of CDR3 amino acid clonotypes relied on the roughly 60 TRBV and 13 to 15 TRBJ segments identified across samples. Filtered high-quality paired reads were merged into contigs using COPE and FqMerger. BLAST was used to align contigs to IMGT TRBV, TRBD and TRBJ reference genes, with CDR3 defined following IMGT. Any clonotype with a frequency above 0.1% was counted as a highly expanded clone. Shannon entropy was used to measure repertoire diversity, and the Gini coefficient was used to measure V-J evenness. Public clonotypes were defined as clonotypes shared by more than one individual. The public sequencing data were trimmed at Q25 with fastp and processed into clonotypes with MiXCR by TCRdb, which kept only in-frame beta chains. Here each entry gathers all rows of one CDR3 protein and keeps the most common genes and DNA. Clone size and V and J calls follow TCRdb, not the original study. The sample table shows about 560,000 distinct CDR3 sequences, and about 16% are seen once. 9.5% to 15% of the sample is held by the ten biggest clonotypes.

These data also featured in a second study, about T cells in Graves' hyperthyroidism and ophthalmopathy. As that second paper reports: A patient counted as having stable Graves' hyperthyroidism if no progression to ophthalmopathy occurred over 18 months of follow-up. The hyperthyroidism patients were between 18 and 65 years old and newly diagnosed, with a disease duration of less than 2 months. Patients with uncontrolled infections, other autoimmune diseases, pregnancy or lactation were excluded. Clinical symptoms, serum thyroxine and TRAb, thyroid ultrasound, and orbital computed tomography formed the basis for the diagnoses. The first round of RT-PCR for the TCR CDR3 was performed with the HTBI primer set and the Qiagen OneStep RT-PCR kit. Blood samples also contained most of the expanded thyroid clonotypes (frequency above 0.001), which suggests that blood repertoires may reflect thyroid immune responses. In cross-validation, a model built on a 13 V-J signature told ophthalmopathy apart from stable hyperthyroidism with 87.88% sensitivity and roughly 83% specificity, and in testing the same model reached 80%/75%. In validation, the model predicted progression to ophthalmopathy with approximately 70% sensitivity and 72% to 75% specificity, a median of 6.5 months before onset. To identify distinguishing TCR V-J signatures, a discovery cohort of about a hundred patients was used, comprising roughly 45 with Graves' ophthalmopathy and 57 with stable Graves' hyperthyroidism. Prospective prediction of ophthalmopathy was tested in an independent validation cohort of 18 to 20 hyperthyroidism patients and 17 patients who later progressed to ophthalmopathy. The approximately 98 discovery patients were randomly divided into training and test sets at a 7:3 ratio. Thyroid tissue and blood T-cell repertoires from six Graves' hyperthyroidism patients were also compared in the study. After sampling, hyperthyroidism patients received methimazole starting at 30 mg daily, and ophthalmopathy patients received high-dose intravenous methylprednisolone. Libraries were constructed in a second round of multiplex PCR, after which size selection and purification were performed. Sequencing of the libraries was done on an Illumina HiSeq2000 using paired-end 100 bp reads. SOAPnuke was used to process the raw data, throwing out any read that contained adapters or uncalled bases, had a mean Phred below 15, or lacked an exact constant-primer or identifier match. COPE v1.2.5 was used to merge the high-quality paired reads, and each unique nucleotide sequence was defined as a clonotype. MiTCR v1.1 was used to align the clonotypes against IMGT TRBV, TRBD and TRBJ reference segments. Analysis was restricted to V-J combinations with a frequency above 0.0001, which covered roughly 99% of repertoires. The TCS score was defined as F50 (clonal expansion) divided by E x V (chaos), with BLOSUM62-based TCRdist calculated between CDR3 peptides within each V-J. Welch's t-statistics and random forest reduced around 520 V-J features to about 13, which were used in a naive Bayes classifier (R e1071). No statistical method was used to fix the sample size in advance, and group allocation was not hidden from the investigators. TCR Vbeta CDR3 sequencing of 120 to 150 peripheral blood samples (43 ophthalmopathy, roughly 72 hyperthyroidism and roughly 17 progressor patients) is reported in the paper.

Sequenced material: peripheral blood mononuclear cells (PBMCs), taken at new diagnosis, from a patient treated with antithyroid drugs. The rearranged chain carries TRBV6-1 and TRBJ1-2; the D gene is unclear. The TCR was taken from a man between 18 and 35 years old with Graves disease. Donor details come from another sample of the same person, matched by shared clones. In nucleotides, the sequence is TGTGCCAGCGGTGAAACCCTCCAGGCGGATGGCTACACCTTC. It codes for CASGETLQADGYTF.